This T cell receptor (beta chain) originates from a study of blood T cells in healthy people across ages. General observations from the study: Strongly correlated with naive T cell percentage was TCR beta diversity. Older individuals had lower TCR beta diversity per million T cells (the decline was roughly linear).

Using a J-beta primer mix together with a sample-barcoded 5' primer, a second PCR was run for about 6 to 11 cycles. TCRdb re-called the 5' RACE reads through MiXCR, storing one row per CDR3 protein. Of some 700,000 distinct CDR3 sequences in the sample, roughly 45% are singletons; the top ten hold 20% to 25%. The germline CDR1 and CDR2 sequences are SGDLS and YYNGEE. The ends were cut back, 0 bases at V and 4 bases at J, with 13 bases in the middle. The CDR3 has 16 amino acids. Per-sample yields of isolated PBMCs were at least 6.5 million. Total RNA was isolated from each sample in quantities of at least 6 micrograms. About this clonotype: Its specificity is not known.

The source material was blood. The receptor's source is a woman in her sixties in good health. The chain links TRBV9 to TRBJ2-2, with D uncertain. The CDR3 here is CASSVDSLQATGELFF. The CDR3 bases are TGTGCCAGCAGCGTAGACAGTTTACAAGCCACCGGGGAGCTGTTTTTT.